Listed here are 20 T cell receptor beta chains from one sample, sequenced in a study of T cells after yellow fever vaccination (dated by TCRdb to about 2019). The method was 5' RACE. Sequencer: Illumina HiSeq 2500. The raw public data were reprocessed by TCRdb itself: fastp quality trimming at Q25, MiXCR clonotype calling, in-frame beta chains only. All rows with the same CDR3 protein become a single entry with the most common DNA and genes. Within this sample are around 67,000 distinct CDR3 sequences, with approximately 6.5% of them counted one time only. Roughly 35% of the sample is taken by the ten largest. The treatment or condition label for this specimen denotes: live attenuated yellow fever vaccine strain. This sample comprised CD8+ T cells sorted from PBMCs, obtained roughly 5 days after the first yellow fever vaccination. All receptors derive from a man aged 18 to 29 who received the YFV17D yellow fever vaccine.

The sample holds a few counts of this clonotype. The rearrangement uses TRBV25-1 and TRBJ1-6; D is possibly TRBD1 (5 bases). CDR1 and CDR2 (germline): MGHDK, SYGVNS. V was cut by 4 bases and J by 6 bases, with 7 bases left in between. CDR3 size: 13 residues. CDR3 coding DNA: TGTGCCAGCAGTGGACAGATTAATTCACCCCTCCACTTT. Translation gives CASSGQINSPLHF.

This clonotype occurred many times. The rearrangement joins TRBV5-5 to TRBJ2-4; D remains ambiguous. Trimming stripped 1 base from V and 11 bases from J, with 19 bases between. The germline V gene encodes CDR1 SGHKS and CDR2 YYEKEE (reference sequence). The CDR3 contains 15 residues. CDR3 protein: CASSLLTAELIVQYF. The DNA for the CDR3 is TGTGCCAGCAGCTTGCTCACAGCCGAGCTTATAGTTCAGTACTTC.

In this sample, this clonotype turned up once. The rearrangement links TRBV21-1 to TRBJ2-5. TRBV21-1 is an annotated pseudogene. The CDR3 spans 12 residues. CDR3 DNA: TGTGCCAGCAGCAAAGCCCGGGAGACCCAGCACTTC. As protein: CASSKARETQHF.

This clonotype was recorded a few times. This chain connects TRBV5-1 to TRBJ2-3, with 8 bases identical to TRBD1. The CDR3 runs 15 residues. The germline V gene has CDR1 SGHRS and CDR2 YFSETQ. V was clipped by 4 bases and J by 1 base; unmatched bases: 5. As DNA, the CDR3 is TGCGCCAGCAGCAGTGGGACAGGCGGCACAGATACGCAGTATTTT. Amino acids: CASSSGTGGTDTQYF.

This clonotype was seen more than once but under ten times. This chain joins TRBV7-9 and TRBJ2-3; no definite D call. V was trimmed by 4 bases and J by 5 bases, leaving 10 bases between them. Germline CDR1 SEHNR, CDR2 FQNEAQ (reference sequence). This CDR3 contains 13 residues. CDR3 sequence (DNA): TGTGCCAGCAGCTCGTCCCGCGAAGATACGCAGTATTTT. Translation: CASSSSREDTQYF. Full variable domain (missing parts from reference TRBV7-9 and TRBJ2-3): DTGVSQNPRHKITKRGQNVTFRCDPISEHNRLYWYRQTLGQGPEFLTYFQNEAQLEKSRLLSDRFSAERPKGSFSTLEIQRTEQGDSAMYLCASSSSREDTQYFGPGTRLTVL.

Comments on this clonotype: Given a much more abundant clone one base away, this may be a read error. The chain has TRBV6-2 or TRBV6-3 and TRBJ2-1; TRBD2 might be the D (6 bases). V was trimmed by 6 bases and J by 5 bases, leaving 17 bases between them. The germline V gene encodes CDR1 MNHEY and CDR2 SVGEGT. The CDR3 is made up of 15 amino acids. CDR3 region: CASSLVLSGDNEQFF. DNA of the CDR3: TGTGCCAGCAGCCTCGTACTATCGGGGGACAATGAGCAGTTCTTC.

This rearrangement joins TRBV7-8 to TRBJ2-5; TRBD2 matches 7 bases. Unmatched junction bases numbered 5, after V lost 5 bases and J lost 5 bases. From germline, CDR1 is SGHVS and CDR2 FQNEAQ. The CDR3 is made up of 13 amino acids. CDR3 sequence: CASSIRGGETQYF. CDR3 coding DNA: TGTGCCAGCAGCATTCGGGGAGGGGAGACCCAGTACTTC.

This clonotype has at least ten counts. This chain joins TRBV29-1 and TRBJ2-1; no clear D. V lost 0 bases, J lost 0 bases, and 9 bases lay in between. Germline V gene lookup returns CDR1 SQVTM and CDR2 ANQGSEA. CDR3 length equals 15 residues. The CDR3 loop reads CSVEEVGSSYNEQFF. The CDR3, as DNA: TGCAGCGTTGAAGAAGTGGGAAGCTCCTACAATGAGCAGTTCTTC.

This clonotype has a handful of counts. This rearrangement joins TRBV7-2 to TRBJ2-7, with D perhaps matching TRBD1 (5 bases). Germline values: CDR1 SGHTA, CDR2 FQGNSA. This CDR3 has 14 residues. The V and J ends lost 4 bases and 2 bases respectively, with 12 bases between them. The CDR3 DNA is TGTGCCAGCAGCTCCCAGGACAACCCCTACGAGCAGTACTTC. Its protein is CASSSQDNPYEQYF.

V usage is TRBV20-1 and J usage is TRBJ2-7, with 9 bases identical to TRBD1. J gave up 6 bases and V 0 bases, and 9 bases lay outside the gene matches. CDR3 length equals 15 residues. Germline V gives CDR1 DFQATT, CDR2 SNEGSKA (reference sequence). This CDR3 is CSARDRGQGGLEQYF. The CDR3 DNA sequence: TGCAGTGCTAGAGATAGGGGACAGGGAGGACTCGAGCAGTACTTC.

This rearrangement joins TRBV6-2 or TRBV6-3 to TRBJ1-1; D is possibly TRBD1 (6 bases). The CDR3 length is 14 residues. V lost 2 bases and J lost 12, with 19 bases in between. The germline V gene encodes CDR1 MNHEY and CDR2 SVGEGT. In DNA, the CDR3 is TGTGCCAGCAGTTACCCCGAGTTCGACAGGATGTCTTTCTTT. It encodes CASSYPEFDRMSFF.

This clonotype was found a few times. The V and J genes are TRBV2 and TRBJ2-5; no reliable D call. This CDR3 has 15 residues. The germline V gene encodes CDR1 SNHLY and CDR2 FYNNEI. Deletions cut 7 bases from V and 2 bases from J, with 17 bases between. The chain's CDR3 is CASNTQDLLQETQYF. CDR3 DNA: TGTGCCAGCAACACCCAGGACCTGCTACAAGAGACCCAGTACTTC.

Regarding this clonotype: A clone one base away is much larger, so this may be a read error. The gene calls are TRBV11-2 and TRBJ2-7; D is uncertain. V was pared by 1 base and J by 2 bases, with 6 bases between. CDR3 length: 13 amino acids. CDR1 and CDR2 from the germline V gene are SGHAT and FQNNGV. CDR3 in amino acids: CASSLGVPYEQYF. The CDR3 bases are TGTGCCAGCAGCTTAGGGGTCCCCTACGAGCAGTACTTC.

There are many counts of this clonotype. This rearrangement joins TRBV7-3 to TRBJ1-1; perhaps TRBD1 as D (5 bases). This CDR3 is 14 amino acids long. Germline V CDR1 and CDR2: SGHTA, FQGTGA. V was clipped by 5 bases and J by 3 bases, with 13 bases between them. This chain's CDR3 is CASSPGGGYTEAFF. The CDR3 bases are TGTGCCAGCAGCCCCGGTGGGGGATACACTGAAGCTTTCTTT.

V is TRBV4-3 and J is TRBJ1-3; D call uncertain. V gave up 0 bases and J gave up 1 base, with 7 bases separating them. CDR1 is LGHNA, CDR2 YSLEER, per germline. The CDR3 totals 15 residues. The chain's CDR3 is CASSQELGSGNTIYF. CDR3 sequence (DNA): TGCGCCAGCAGCCAAGAGTTGGGATCTGGAAACACCATATATTTT.

This clonotype has at least ten counts. The rearrangement links TRBV12-3 or TRBV12-4 to TRBJ1-5; 10 bases agree with TRBD1. CDR3 length equals 14 residues. V was clipped by 5 bases and J by 7 bases; unmatched bases: 5. As DNA, the CDR3 is TGTGCCAGCAGTCGACAGGGGGCTAACCAGCCCCAGCATTTT. This codes for CASSRQGANQPQHF.

This clonotype occurred many times. The rearrangement uses TRBV4-1 and TRBJ1-1; D remains unclear. CDR3 length: 13 amino acids. The V end lost 6 bases, the J end lost 6 bases, and 14 bases lay between the germline ends. CDR1 is MGHRA and CDR2 is YSYEKL in the germline V gene. CDR3 in DNA: TGCGCCAGCAGTTCTAAGGGAGGACCTGAAGCTTTCTTT. Translating it yields CASSSKGGPEAFF.

In this sample, this clonotype turned up many times. The J gene is TRBJ2-2, the V gene TRBV10-3; 7 nucleotides agree with TRBD1. This CDR3 has 14 residues. In germline, CDR1 is ENHRY, CDR2 SYGVKD. Unmatched junction bases numbered 8, after V lost 7 bases and J lost 6 bases. CDR3 loop: CAIMTGLGAGELFF. CDR3 DNA: TGTGCCATCATGACAGGGTTAGGGGCCGGGGAGCTGTTTTTT.

In this sample, this clonotype turned up a few times. The chain combines TRBV11-2 with TRBJ2-3, with D uncertain. Per germline, CDR1 SGHAT and CDR2 FQNNGV. The CDR3 runs 16 residues. With 4 bases removed from V and 2 bases from J, the gap between germline ends came to 16 bases. The DNA for the CDR3 is TGTGCCAGCAGCTCAACCGGGTCCTCAGCCACAGATACGCAGTATTTT. Amino acids: CASSSTGSSATDTQYF. The full variable domain, completed using reference TRBV11-2 and TRBJ2-3, is EAGVAQSPRYKIIEKRQSVAFWCNPISGHATLYWYQQILGQGPKLLIQFQNNGVVDDSQLPKDRFSAERLKGVDSTLKIQPAKLEDSAVYLCASSSTGSSATDTQYFGPGTRLTVL.

On this clonotype itself: A much larger clone is a single base away; this may be a read error. This chain uses TRBV12-3 or TRBV12-4 with TRBJ2-7, with a tentative D call TRBD1 (5 bases). This CDR3 region has 13 residues. Trimming took off 6 bases at V and 9 bases at J, with 18 bases between the two ends. For the CDR3, the DNA is TGTGCCAGCAGCTGCACGACAGTCGGCGGGCAGTACTTC. This sequence encodes CASSCTTVGGQYF.